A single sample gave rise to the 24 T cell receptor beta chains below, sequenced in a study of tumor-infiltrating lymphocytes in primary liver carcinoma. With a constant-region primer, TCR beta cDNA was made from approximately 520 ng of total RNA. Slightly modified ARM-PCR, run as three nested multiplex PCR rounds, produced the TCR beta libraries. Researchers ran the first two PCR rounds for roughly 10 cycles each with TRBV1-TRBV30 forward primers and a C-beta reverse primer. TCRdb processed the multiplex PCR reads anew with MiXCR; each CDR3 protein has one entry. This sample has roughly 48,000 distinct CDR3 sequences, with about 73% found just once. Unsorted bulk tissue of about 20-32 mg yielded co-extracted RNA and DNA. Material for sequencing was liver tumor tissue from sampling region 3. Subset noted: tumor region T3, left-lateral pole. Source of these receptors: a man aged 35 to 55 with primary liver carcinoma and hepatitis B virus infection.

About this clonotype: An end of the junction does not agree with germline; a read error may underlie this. The CDR3 DNA is TGTGCCAGCAGTTCAATCCTAGTACCGAGGCCGTATGACCAGTTCTTC. Translating gives CASSSILVPRPYDQFF. The J gene is TRBJ2-1, the V gene TRBV28; D is undetermined. Germline V gene sequence: CDR1 MDHEN, CDR2 SYDVKM. CDR3 length: 16 residues.

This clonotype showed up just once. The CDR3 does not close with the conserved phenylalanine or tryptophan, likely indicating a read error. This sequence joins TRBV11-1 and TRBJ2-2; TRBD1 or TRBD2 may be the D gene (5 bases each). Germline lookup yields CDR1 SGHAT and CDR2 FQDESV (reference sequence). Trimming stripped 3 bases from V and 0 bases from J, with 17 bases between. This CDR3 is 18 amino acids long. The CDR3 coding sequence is TGTGCCAGCAGCTTTTTGTCGATATGGGACGCGAACACCGGGGAGCTGTTTATT. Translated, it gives CASSFLSIWDANTGELFI.

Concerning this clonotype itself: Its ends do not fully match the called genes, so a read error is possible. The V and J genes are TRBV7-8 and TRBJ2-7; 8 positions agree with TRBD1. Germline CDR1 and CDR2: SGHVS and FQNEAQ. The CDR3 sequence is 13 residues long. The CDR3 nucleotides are TGTGCCAGCAGCAGTGACAGGGGTGTCGAGCAGCACTTC. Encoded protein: CASSSDRGVEQHF.

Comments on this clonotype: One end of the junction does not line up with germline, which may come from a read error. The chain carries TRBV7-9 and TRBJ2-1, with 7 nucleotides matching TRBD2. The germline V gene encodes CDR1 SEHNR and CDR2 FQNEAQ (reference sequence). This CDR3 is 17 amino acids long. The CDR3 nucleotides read TGTGCTAGCAGCTGGGACTTTGCAGCGGGAAGGAAGAATGAGCAGTTCTTC. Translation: CASSWDFAAGRKNEQFF.

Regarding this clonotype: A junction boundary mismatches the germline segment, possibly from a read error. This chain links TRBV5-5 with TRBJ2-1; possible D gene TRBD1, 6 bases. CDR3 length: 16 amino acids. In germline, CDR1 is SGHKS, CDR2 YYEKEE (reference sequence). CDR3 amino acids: CTSSLLDSTGYNVPFF. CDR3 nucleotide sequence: TGTACCAGCAGCTTGTTGGACTCGACAGGCTACAATGTGCCGTTCTTC.

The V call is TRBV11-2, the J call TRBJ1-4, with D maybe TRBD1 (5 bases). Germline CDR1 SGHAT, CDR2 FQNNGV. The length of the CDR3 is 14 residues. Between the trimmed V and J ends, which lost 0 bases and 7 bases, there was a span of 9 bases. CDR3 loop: CASSLEVRGEKLFF. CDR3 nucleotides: TGTGCCAGCAGCTTAGAGGTTAGGGGTGAAAAACTGTTTTTT.

CDR3 DNA: TGTACTGGCAGCTTAACAGACGGAGCCTACGAGCAGTACTTC. It translates to CTGSLTDGAYEQYF. The chain is built from TRBV11-2 and TRBJ2-7; D ambiguous. This CDR3 contains 14 residues. CDR1 SGHAT and CDR2 FQNNGV come from the germline V gene.

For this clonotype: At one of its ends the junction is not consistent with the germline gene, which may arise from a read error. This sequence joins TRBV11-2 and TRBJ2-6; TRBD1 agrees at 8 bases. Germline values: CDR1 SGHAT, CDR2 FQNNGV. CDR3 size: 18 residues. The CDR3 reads CVSCRRTGFMSGANVLTF. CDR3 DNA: TGTGTCAGCTGCCGACGGACAGGGTTTATGTCTGGGGCCAACGTCCTGACTTTC.

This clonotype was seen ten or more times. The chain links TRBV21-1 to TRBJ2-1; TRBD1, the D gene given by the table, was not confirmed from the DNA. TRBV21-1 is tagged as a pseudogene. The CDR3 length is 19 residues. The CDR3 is CARPLGRQPLRQGVNEQFF. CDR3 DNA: TGTGCCAGACCCCTCGGGCGGCAACCTCTCCGACAGGGGGTCAATGAGCAGTTCTTC.

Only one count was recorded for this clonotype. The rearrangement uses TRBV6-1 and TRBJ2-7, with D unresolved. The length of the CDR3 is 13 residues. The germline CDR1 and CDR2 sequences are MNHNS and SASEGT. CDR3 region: CAGSEWVFYEQYF. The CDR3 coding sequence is TGTGCAGGAAGTGAATGGGTTTTCTACGAGCAGTACTTC.

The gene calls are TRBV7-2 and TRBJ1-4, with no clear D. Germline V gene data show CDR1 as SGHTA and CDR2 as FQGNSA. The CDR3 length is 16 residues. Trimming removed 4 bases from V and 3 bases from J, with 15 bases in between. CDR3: CASSSGCLTANEKLFF. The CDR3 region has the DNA TGTGCCAGCAGCTCCGGATGTCTGACCGCTAATGAAAAACTGTTTTTT.

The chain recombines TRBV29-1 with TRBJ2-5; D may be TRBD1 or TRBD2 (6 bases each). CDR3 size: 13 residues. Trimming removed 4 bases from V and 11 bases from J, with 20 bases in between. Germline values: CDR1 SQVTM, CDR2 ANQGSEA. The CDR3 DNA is TGCAGCGTTGGTGGGAGGACCGCTGGGACACAGTACTTC. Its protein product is CSVGGRTAGTQYF.

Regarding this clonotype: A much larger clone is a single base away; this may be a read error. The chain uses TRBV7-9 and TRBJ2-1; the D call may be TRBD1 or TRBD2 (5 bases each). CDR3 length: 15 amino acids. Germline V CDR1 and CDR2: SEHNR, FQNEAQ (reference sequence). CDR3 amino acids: CASSANEGSYNEQLF. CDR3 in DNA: TGTGCCAGCAGCGCTAACGAGGGGAGCTACAATGAGCAGCTCTTC.

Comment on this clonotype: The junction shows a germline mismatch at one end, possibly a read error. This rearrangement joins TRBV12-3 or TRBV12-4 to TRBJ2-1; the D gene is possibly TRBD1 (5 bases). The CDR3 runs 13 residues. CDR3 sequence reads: CASKGNSYNEQFF. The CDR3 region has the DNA TGTGCCAGCAAGGGGAACTCCTATAATGAGCAGTTCTTC.

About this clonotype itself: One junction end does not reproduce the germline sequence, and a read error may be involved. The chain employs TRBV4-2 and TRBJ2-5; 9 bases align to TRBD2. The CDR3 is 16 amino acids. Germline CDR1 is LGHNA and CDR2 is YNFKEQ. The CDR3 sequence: CVSSQDWGLAVETLYF. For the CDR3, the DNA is TGTGTCAGCAGCCAAGATTGGGGACTAGCCGTAGAGACCCTGTACTTC.

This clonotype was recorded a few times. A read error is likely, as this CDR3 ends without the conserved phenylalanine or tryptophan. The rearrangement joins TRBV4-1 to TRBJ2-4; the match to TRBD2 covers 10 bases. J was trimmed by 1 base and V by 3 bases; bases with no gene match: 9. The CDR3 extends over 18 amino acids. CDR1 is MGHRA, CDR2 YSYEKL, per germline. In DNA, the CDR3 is TGCGCCAGCAGCCAGATTCCCGGGACTAGCGCCGCCAAAAACATTCAGTACCTC. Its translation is CASSQIPGTSAAKNIQYL.

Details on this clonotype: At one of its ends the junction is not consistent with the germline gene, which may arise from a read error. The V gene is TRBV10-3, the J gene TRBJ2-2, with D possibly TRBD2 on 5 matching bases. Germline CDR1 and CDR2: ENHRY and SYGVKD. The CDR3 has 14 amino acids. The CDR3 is CAIKVEGNTGELVF. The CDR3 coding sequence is TGTGCCATCAAGGTTGAGGGAAATACCGGGGAGCTGGTTTTT.

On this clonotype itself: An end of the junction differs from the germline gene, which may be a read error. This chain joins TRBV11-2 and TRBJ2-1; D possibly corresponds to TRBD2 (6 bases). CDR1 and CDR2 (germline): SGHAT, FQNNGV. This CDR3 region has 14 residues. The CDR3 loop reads CASSPAGPGNEQFF. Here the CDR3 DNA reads TGTGCTAGCAGTCCAGCGGGCCCTGGGAATGAACAGTTCTTC.

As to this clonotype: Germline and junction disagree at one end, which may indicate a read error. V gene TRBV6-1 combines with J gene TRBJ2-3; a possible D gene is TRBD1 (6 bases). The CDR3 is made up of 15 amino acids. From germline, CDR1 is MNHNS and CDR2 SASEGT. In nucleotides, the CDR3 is TGTGCCAGTAGTGTCACAGGGTCCGGCACAGATATGCAGTATTTT. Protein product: CASSVTGSGTDMQYF.

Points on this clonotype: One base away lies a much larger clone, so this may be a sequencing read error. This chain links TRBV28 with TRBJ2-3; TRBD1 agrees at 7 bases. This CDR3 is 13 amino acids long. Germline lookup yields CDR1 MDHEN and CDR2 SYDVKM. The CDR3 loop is CACSLPGTESRYF. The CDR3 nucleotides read TGTGCCTGCAGTTTACCCGGGACAGAGTCTCGGTATTTT.

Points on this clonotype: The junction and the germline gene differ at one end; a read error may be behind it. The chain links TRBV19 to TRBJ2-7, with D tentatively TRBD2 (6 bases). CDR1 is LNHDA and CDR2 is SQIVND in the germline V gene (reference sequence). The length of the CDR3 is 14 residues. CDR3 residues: CASIIVLARYEQYF. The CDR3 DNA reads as TGTGCCAGTATTATAGTCCTAGCGAGATACGAGCAGTACTTC.

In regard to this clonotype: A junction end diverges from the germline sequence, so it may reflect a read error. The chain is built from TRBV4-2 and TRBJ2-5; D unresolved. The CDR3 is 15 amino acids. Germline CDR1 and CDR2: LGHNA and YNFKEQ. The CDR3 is CASSQDRGFKETQYF. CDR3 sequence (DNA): TGTGCCAGCAGCCAAGATCGAGGTTTTAAAGAGACACAGTACTTC.

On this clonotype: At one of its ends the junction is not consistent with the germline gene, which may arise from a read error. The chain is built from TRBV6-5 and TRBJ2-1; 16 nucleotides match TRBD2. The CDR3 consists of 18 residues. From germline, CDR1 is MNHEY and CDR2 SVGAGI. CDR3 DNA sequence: TGTGCCAGTTCGTGGGACAGGGGGACTAGCGGGAGGGCGCTTGAGGAGTTCTTC. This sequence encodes CASSWDRGTSGRALEEFF.

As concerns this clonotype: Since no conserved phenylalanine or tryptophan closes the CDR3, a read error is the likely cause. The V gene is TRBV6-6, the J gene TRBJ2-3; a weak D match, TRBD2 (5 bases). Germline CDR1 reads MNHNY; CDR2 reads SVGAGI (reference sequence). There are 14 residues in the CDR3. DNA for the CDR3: TGTGTCAACTGTTTCCTAGCAGGAACAGATACGCAGTATTAT. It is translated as CVNCFLAGTDTQYY.